This TCR beta chain was found in a study of cytomegalovirus exposure and HLA in healthy donors. Overall study findings and caveats: That first-cohort TCR clusters tended to co-occur in the 100 to 150 validation repertoires was found in a later analysis. Most TCR sequences were uncommon, yet certain public TCRs appeared in many donors.

V dropped 4 bases and J dropped 10; count of bases not matched to a gene: 10. From germline, CDR1 is SGHRS and CDR2 YFSETQ. This CDR3 comprises 16 residues. Method: immunoSEQ multiplex PCR; TCRdb's copy keeps in-frame clones and lacks some. Of about 180,000 clones in the sample, 75% to 90% were seen once. This clone was counted once. Antigen unknown. Sequences were obtained from PBMCs. This receptor was obtained from a man aged 18 to 35 in good health and CMV-seropositive. V gene TRBV5-1 combines with J gene TRBJ2-1; 14 bases agree with TRBD2. The CDR3 protein is CASSPLGLAGDREQFF. As DNA, the CDR3 is TGCGCCAGCAGCCCGCTGGGACTAGCGGGAGATAGGGAGCAGTTCTTC.